The rows below give T cell receptor beta chains drawn from one sample of a study of somatic mutations in cytotoxic T cells in rheumatoid arthritis. Profiled with immunoSEQ multiplex PCR; TCRdb holds only in-frame clones, not every one. Here the sample spans 13,000 or so clones, 82% being singletons. The specimen sequenced was CD8+ T cells sorted from blood. The receptor set was obtained from an adult with rheumatoid arthritis. CDR3s leave out the opening cysteine and the closing phenylalanine or tryptophan. Each record gives: J gene, V gene, CDR3 protein.

J: TRBJ2-2; V: TRBV9; CDR3: ASSVVGSGELF
J: TRBJ2-1; V: TRBV4-1; CDR3: ASSQAYGTQDNEQF
J: TRBJ1-6; V: TRBV28; CDR3: ASSSQQLLH
J: TRBJ2-1; V: TRBV5-1; CDR3: ASGRGLNEQF
J: TRBJ2-7; V: TRBV6-5; CDR3: ASSYSGRTYEQY
J: TRBJ1-2; V: TRBV27; CDR3: ASSRRDGPYGYT
J: TRBJ2-5; V: TRBV27; CDR3: ASSESGRAWETQY
J: TRBJ2-7; V: TRBV7-2; CDR3: ASSQTGKEQY
J: TRBJ2-2; V: TRBV13; CDR3: ASSRSPGPTGELF
J: TRBJ1-1; V: TRBV5-6; CDR3: ASSPWGDNTEAF
J: TRBJ2-2; V: TRBV6-6; CDR3: ASSYMGNTGELF
J: TRBJ2-7; V: TRBV19; CDR3: ASSIDLGQIYEQY
J: TRBJ2-7; V: TRBV28; CDR3: ASSSGSYEQY
J: TRBJ1-1; V: TRBV27; CDR3: ASSSRQAMNTEAF
J: TRBJ2-3; V: TRBV5-8; CDR3: ASWPGLASSWGTDTQY
J: TRBJ2-3; V: TRBV9; CDR3: ASSVAGDLTDTQY
J: TRBJ1-5; V: TRBV5-5; CDR3: ASSLANSNQPQH
J: TRBJ2-1; V: TRBV27; CDR3: ASSLSTGTPPL